The rows below give T cell receptor beta chains drawn from one sample of a study of shared clonotypes between healthy human individuals. Method: immunoSEQ multiplex PCR; TCRdb's copy keeps in-frame clones and lacks some. The sample includes millions of clones, over 85% seen only once; the top ten take around 0.14%. Sequencing was carried out using naive CD4+ T cells sorted from blood. The receptors derive from a man between 18 and 29 years old in good health. Both conserved end residues are part of each CDR3.

J gene | V gene | CDR3 protein
TRBJ2-7 | TRBV18 | CASSPGSDPYEQYF
TRBJ1-2 | TRBV19 | CASSIDPSGGGGPKYGYTF
TRBJ1-1 | TRBV10-2 | CASRVGQGRMNTEAFF
TRBJ2-7 | TRBV6-4 | CAISESGLAGYEQYF
TRBJ1-4 | TRBV15 | CATSRDYGGGEKLFF
TRBJ1-2 | TRBV2 | CASRRTNGYTF
TRBJ2-7 | TRBV2 | CASSASSYEQYF
TRBJ2-3 | TRBV7-2 | CASSLLSDTQYF
- | TRBV30 | CAWRRTHSYEQYF
TRBJ1-2 | TRBV18 | CASSPQGAPDYGYTF
TRBJ2-5 | TRBV15 | CATSRDPPSGGETQYF
TRBJ2-7 | TRBV5-8 | CASSSGLAGHPGYEQYF
TRBJ2-5 | TRBV7-2 | CASSPQTGFQETQYF
TRBJ1-2 | TRBV18 | CASSPPQAINYGYTF
TRBJ2-3 | TRBV10-1 | CASSEGGGDTQYF
TRBJ1-2 | TRBV7-2 | CASSSRTGGYTF
TRBJ1-3 | TRBV7-9 | CASSGKGGNTIYF
TRBJ2-3 | TRBV10-3 | CAISELLASGMGDTQYF
TRBJ1-2 | TRBV19 | CASTDRRNGYTF